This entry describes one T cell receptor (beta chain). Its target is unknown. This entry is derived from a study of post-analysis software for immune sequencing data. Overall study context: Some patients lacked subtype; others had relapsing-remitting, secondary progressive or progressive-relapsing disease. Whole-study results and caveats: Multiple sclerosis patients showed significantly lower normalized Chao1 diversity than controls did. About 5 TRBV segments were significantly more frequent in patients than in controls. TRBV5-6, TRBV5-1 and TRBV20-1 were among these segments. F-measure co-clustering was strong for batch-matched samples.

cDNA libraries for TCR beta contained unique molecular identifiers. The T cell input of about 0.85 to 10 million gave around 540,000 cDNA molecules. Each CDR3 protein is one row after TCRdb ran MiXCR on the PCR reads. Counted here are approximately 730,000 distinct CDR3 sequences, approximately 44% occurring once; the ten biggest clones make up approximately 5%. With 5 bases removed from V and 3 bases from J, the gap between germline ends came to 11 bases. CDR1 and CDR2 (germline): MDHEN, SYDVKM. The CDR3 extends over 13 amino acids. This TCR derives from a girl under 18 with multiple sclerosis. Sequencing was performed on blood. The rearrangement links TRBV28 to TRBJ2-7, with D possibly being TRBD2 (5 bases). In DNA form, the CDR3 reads TGTGCCAGCAGTGAGGACTTAAACTACGAGCAGTACTTC. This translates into CASSEDLNYEQYF.